The sequence of this T cell receptor beta chain was determined in a study of T-cell memory formation after mild COVID-19. As for the study in general: Each donor largely had its own TCR clusters. Findings and caveats of the study: Researchers found some responding clones in pre-infection memory, a sign that cross-reactive memory joined.

With respect to this clonotype: Its antigen is still unknown.

Constant-segment primers served in 5'RACE that generated TCR alpha and TCR beta cDNA libraries bearing sample barcodes and UMIs. Each CDR3 protein is one row after TCRdb ran MiXCR on the 5' RACE reads. The repertoire holds roughly 300,000 distinct CDR3 sequences, approximately 8% seen once, with about 22% in the top ten. The sequence came from a man aged 18-30 years who had mild COVID-19 (a few samples of this study predate the infection). Cell type and time point are not known. Sequencing was performed on PBMCs or a T cell subset sorted from them (not recorded which).

The CDR3 nucleotides read TGTGCCAGCAGTTATGACAGCCCCTCCTCCTACGAGCAGTACGTC. Translation gives CASSYDSPSSYEQYV. The chain links TRBV6-2 or TRBV6-3 to TRBJ2-7; D possibly corresponds to TRBD1 (5 bases). Looked up from germline, CDR1 is MNHEY and CDR2 is SVGEGT. The CDR3 is 15 residues long. The V gene lost 3 bases and the J gene lost 0 bases, with 12 bases spanning the gap.